One and the same sample provided the 13 T cell receptor beta chains below, sequenced in a study of breast tumors, draining lymph nodes, adjacent tissues. TCRdb reprocessed the multiplex PCR reads with MiXCR, giving one entry per CDR3 protein. The sample holds under 70,000 distinct CDR3 sequences, roughly 44% seen once. Sequences were obtained from breast tumor tissue. Receptors originate from a female donor with breast cancer. Some clones in this sample may be carry-over from other donors' samples.

CDR3 amino acids: CATSARFGGTDTQYF. CDR3 DNA: TGTGCCACCAGTGCTAGATTTGGCGGCACAGATACGCAGTATTTT. This chain links TRBV24-1 with TRBJ2-3; D gene uncertain. Trimming pared 5 bases from V and 1 base from J, leaving 12 bases between. The CDR3 runs 15 residues. The germline V gene encodes CDR1 KGHDR and CDR2 SFDVKD.

This clonotype has at least ten counts. This chain joins TRBV7-6 and TRBJ2-5; TRBD1 matches 8 bases. The V gene end was trimmed by 3 bases and the J gene end by 14 bases; junction bases not matched to a gene: 14. The CDR3 consists of 14 residues. Germline CDR1 SGHVS, CDR2 FNYEAQ. The CDR3 DNA follows: TGTGCCAGCAGCTTGGGCCGGGACAGGCCTTCTCTCTACTTC. Translated, it gives CASSLGRDRPSLYF.

The sample holds one count of this clonotype. The chain links TRBV20-1 to TRBJ1-2; D remains ambiguous. Per the germline V gene, CDR1 is DFQATT and CDR2 is SNEGSKA (reference sequence). The CDR3 runs 14 residues. Trimming cost V 8 bases and J 6 bases, with 22 bases left between them. CDR3 amino acids: CSTVAGEVYNGYTF. The CDR3 coding sequence is TGCAGTACTGTAGCGGGAGAGGTGTACAATGGCTACACCTTC.

This clonotype was recorded many times. The gene calls are TRBV7-9 and TRBJ1-5; a weak D match, TRBD1 (6 bases). The CDR3 sequence is 15 residues long. In germline, CDR1 is SEHNR, CDR2 FQNEAQ (reference sequence). V was clipped by 5 bases and J by 4 bases, with 15 bases between them. Here the CDR3 DNA reads TGTGCCAGCAGCCCCGACAGGCTGGGTAATCAGCCCCAGCATTTT. Translated: CASSPDRLGNQPQHF.

This clonotype was seen at least ten times. The rearrangement uses TRBV20-1 and TRBJ2-2, with D unresolved. Per the germline V gene, CDR1 is DFQATT and CDR2 is SNEGSKA (reference sequence). This CDR3 comprises 13 residues. Trimming took 5 bases from V and 5 from J, leaving 12 bases between them. The CDR3 sequence is CSALTRETGELFF. The CDR3 DNA reads TGCAGTGCTCTCACCAGAGAGACCGGGGAGCTGTTTTTT.

With regard to this clonotype: A read error may explain this, as a much larger clone is one base away. Since the CDR3 does not end with the conserved phenylalanine or tryptophan, this likely comes from a read error. The limits of the CDR3 on the DNA are not certain, so only TCRdb's listed CDR3 is given. The rearrangement links TRBV9 to TRBJ1-2. The CDR3 numbers 13 amino acids, ends counted. Per germline, CDR1 SGDLS and CDR2 YYNGEE. The CDR3 reads CASSVDRGGGYPS.

This clonotype was recorded a few times. A much more abundant neighbour one base away suggests this may be a read error. This chain connects TRBV5-4 to TRBJ2-7; tentative D call: TRBD2 (6 bases). The germline gives CDR1 SGHNT, CDR2 YYREEE (reference sequence). Trimming shortened V by 4 bases and J by 5 bases, and 19 bases separated the two germline ends. The CDR3 has 15 amino acids. Here the CDR3 reads CASSNKRARRDEQYF. The CDR3 DNA reads TGTGCCAGCAGCAACAAGCGGGCGAGGCGGGACGAGCAGTACTTC.

This clonotype came up many times. V is TRBV25-1 and J is TRBJ1-5; 7 nucleotides match TRBD1. The ends lost 6 bases at V and 5 bases at J; junction bases unmatched: 4. This CDR3 comprises 13 residues. Germline V gene data show CDR1 as MGHDK and CDR2 as SYGVNS. CDR3 protein: CASRSGGDQPQHF. The CDR3 DNA reads TGTGCCAGCAGATCAGGGGGGGATCAGCCCCAGCATTTT.

In this sample, this clonotype turned up many times. This rearrangement joins TRBV2 to TRBJ1-2, with 10 bases identical to TRBD1. The trim removed 6 bases at V and 2 bases at J, leaving 12 bases unmatched. CDR1 is SNHLY and CDR2 is FYNNEI in the germline V gene. This CDR3 spans 17 amino acids. The CDR3 region is CASRTVQGQGENYGYTF. The CDR3 region has the DNA TGTGCCAGCAGGACCGTCCAAGGACAGGGGGAGAACTATGGCTACACCTTC.

On this clonotype itself: Its ends do not fully match the called genes, so a read error is possible. The rearrangement uses TRBV10-3 and TRBJ2-3; perhaps D is TRBD1 or TRBD2 (5 bases each). This CDR3 has 17 residues. CDR1 is ENHRY and CDR2 is SYGVKD in the germline V gene. The CDR3 is CAISGDQRRFGTDTQYF. As DNA, the CDR3 is TGTGCCATCAGTGGGGACCAGCGGAGGTTTGGCACAGATACGCAGTACTTT.

Comments on this clonotype: One base away lies a much larger clone, so this may be a sequencing read error. This sequence joins TRBV7-9 and TRBJ2-6; no reliable D call. The CDR3 is 15 amino acids. Per the germline V gene, CDR1 is SEHNR and CDR2 is FQNEAQ (reference sequence). CDR3 nucleotides: TGTGCCAGCAGCTCCGATTACTCTGGGTCCAACGTCCTGCCTTTC. Amino acid sequence: CASSSDYSGSNVLPF.

This sequence joins TRBV12-3 or TRBV12-4 and TRBJ2-7, with 15 positions matching TRBD2. V shed 5 bases and J 9 bases; nucleotides not matched to a gene: 8. The CDR3 is 15 amino acids. For the CDR3, the DNA is TGTGCCAGCAGTGCCGGACTAGCGGGAGGGAAAGGGCAGTACTTC. This encodes CASSAGLAGGKGQYF.

This clonotype was recorded at least ten times. CDR3 coding DNA: TGTGCCAGCAGGGGGGATCTCCTCTATAATTCACCCCTCCACTTT. Its protein is CASRGDLLYNSPLHF. This chain links TRBV27 with TRBJ1-6; D is possibly TRBD1 (5 bases). Germline V gives CDR1 MNHEY, CDR2 SMNVEV (reference sequence). This CDR3 contains 15 residues. V was clipped by 6 bases and J by 3 bases, with 12 bases between them.